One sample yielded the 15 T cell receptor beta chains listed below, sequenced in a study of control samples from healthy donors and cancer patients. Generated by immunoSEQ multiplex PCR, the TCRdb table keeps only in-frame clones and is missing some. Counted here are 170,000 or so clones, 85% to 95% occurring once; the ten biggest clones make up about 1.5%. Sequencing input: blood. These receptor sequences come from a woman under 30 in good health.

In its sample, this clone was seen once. In nucleotides, the CDR3 is TGTGCCAGTACCCGTCTCGACGGGTCGGGGGCCAACGTCCTGACTTTC. Protein sequence: CASTRLDGSGANVLTF. The chain employs TRBV19 and TRBJ2-6; D unresolved. V was pared by 7 bases and J by 4 bases, with 17 bases between. Germline CDR1 LNHDA, CDR2 SQIVND (reference sequence). The CDR3 length is 16 residues. The variable domain in full, completed from reference TRBV19 and TRBJ2-6, reads DGGITQSPKYLFRKEGQNVTLSCEQNLNHDAMYWYRQDPGQGLRLIYYSQIVNDFQKGDIAEGYSVSREKKESFPLTVTSAQKNPTAFYLCASTRLDGSGANVLTFGAGSRLTVL.

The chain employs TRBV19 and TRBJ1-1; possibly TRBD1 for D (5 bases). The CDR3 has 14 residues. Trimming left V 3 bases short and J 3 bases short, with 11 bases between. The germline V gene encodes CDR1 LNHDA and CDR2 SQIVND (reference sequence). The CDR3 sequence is CASSIRVPYTEAFF. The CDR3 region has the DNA TGTGCCAGTAGTATCAGGGTTCCGTACACTGAAGCTTTCTTT.

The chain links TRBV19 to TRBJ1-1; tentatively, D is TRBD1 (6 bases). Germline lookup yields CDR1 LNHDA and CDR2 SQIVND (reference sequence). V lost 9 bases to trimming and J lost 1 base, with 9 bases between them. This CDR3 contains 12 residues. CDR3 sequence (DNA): TGTGCCAGCCGACAGGAGAACACTGAAGCTTTCTTT. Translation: CASRQENTEAFF.

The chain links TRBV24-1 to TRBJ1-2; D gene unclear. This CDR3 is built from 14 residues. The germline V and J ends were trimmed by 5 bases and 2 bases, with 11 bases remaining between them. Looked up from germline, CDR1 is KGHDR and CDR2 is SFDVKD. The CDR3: CATSGREANYGYTF. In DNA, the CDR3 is TGTGCCACCAGTGGGCGGGAAGCAAACTATGGCTACACCTTC.

CDR3 sequence: CATSDRQGFGETQYF. CDR3 coding DNA: TGTGCCACCAGTGATAGACAGGGATTCGGGGAGACCCAGTACTTC. The J gene is TRBJ2-5, the V gene TRBV24-1; 7 bases fit TRBD1. Germline V gene sequence: CDR1 KGHDR, CDR2 SFDVKD. The V segment lost 3 bases and the J segment 5 bases; nucleotides outside the gene matches: 8. The CDR3 spans 15 residues.

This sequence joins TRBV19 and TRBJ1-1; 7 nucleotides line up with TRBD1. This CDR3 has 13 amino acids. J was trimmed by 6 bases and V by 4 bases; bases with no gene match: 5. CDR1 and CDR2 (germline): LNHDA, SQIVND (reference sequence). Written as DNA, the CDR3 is TGTGCCAGTAGTACAGGGGGAGTTGCTGAAGCTTTCTTT. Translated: CASSTGGVAEAFF.

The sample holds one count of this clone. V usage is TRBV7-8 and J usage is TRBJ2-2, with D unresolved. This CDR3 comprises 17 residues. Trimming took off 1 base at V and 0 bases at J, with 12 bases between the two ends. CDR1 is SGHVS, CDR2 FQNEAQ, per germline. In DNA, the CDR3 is TGTGCCAGCAGCTTAGTGAGCAGGCAGCCGAACACCGGGGAGCTGTTTTTT. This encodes CASSLVSRQPNTGELFF.

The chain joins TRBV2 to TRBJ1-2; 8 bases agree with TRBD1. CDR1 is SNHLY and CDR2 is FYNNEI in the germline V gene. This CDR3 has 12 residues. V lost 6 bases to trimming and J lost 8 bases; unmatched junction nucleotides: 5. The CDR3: CASRRTGKGYTF. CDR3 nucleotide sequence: TGTGCCAGCAGGCGGACAGGGAAAGGCTACACCTTC. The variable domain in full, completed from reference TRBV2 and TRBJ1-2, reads EPEVTQTPSHQVTQMGQEVILRCVPISNHLYFYWYRQILGQKVEFLVSFYNNEISEKSEIFDDQFSVERPDGSNFTLKIRSTKLEDSAMYFCASRRTGKGYTFGSGTRLTVV.

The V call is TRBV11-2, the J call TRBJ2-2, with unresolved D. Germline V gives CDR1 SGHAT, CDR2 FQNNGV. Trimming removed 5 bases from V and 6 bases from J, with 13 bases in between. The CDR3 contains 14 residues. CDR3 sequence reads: CASSPLESAGELFF. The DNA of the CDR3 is TGTGCCAGCAGCCCCCTCGAATCGGCCGGGGAGCTGTTTTTT.

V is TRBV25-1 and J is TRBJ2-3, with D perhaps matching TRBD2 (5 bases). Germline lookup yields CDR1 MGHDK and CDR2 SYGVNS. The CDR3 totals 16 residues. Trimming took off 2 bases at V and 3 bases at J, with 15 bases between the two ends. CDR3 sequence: CASSEESVTGTDTQYF. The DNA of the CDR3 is TGTGCCAGCAGTGAAGAATCGGTAACGGGAACAGATACGCAGTATTTT.

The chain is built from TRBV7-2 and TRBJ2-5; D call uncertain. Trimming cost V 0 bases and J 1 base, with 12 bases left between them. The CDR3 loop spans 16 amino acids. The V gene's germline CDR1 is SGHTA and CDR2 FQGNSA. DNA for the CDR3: TGTGCCAGCAGCTTAGCCCTGGGCTCATTCCAAGAGACCCAGTACTTC. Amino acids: CASSLALGSFQETQYF.

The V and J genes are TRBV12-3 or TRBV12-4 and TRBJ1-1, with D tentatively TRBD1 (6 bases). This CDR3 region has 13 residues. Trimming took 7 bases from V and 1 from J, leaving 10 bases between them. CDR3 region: CASTPTGNTEAFF. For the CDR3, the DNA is TGTGCCAGCACTCCGACAGGGAACACTGAAGCTTTCTTT.

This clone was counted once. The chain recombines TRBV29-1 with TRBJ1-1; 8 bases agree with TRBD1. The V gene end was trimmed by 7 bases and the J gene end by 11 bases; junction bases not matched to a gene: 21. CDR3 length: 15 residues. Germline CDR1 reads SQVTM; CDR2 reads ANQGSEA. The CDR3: CSAGGGQGLTTEAFF. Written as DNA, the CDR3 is TGCAGCGCGGGAGGAGGACAGGGTCTTACCACGGAGGCTTTCTTT.

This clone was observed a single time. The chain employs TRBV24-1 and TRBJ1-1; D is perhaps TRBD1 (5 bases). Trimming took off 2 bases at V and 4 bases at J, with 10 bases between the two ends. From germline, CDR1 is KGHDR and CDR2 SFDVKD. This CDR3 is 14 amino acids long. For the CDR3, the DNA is TGTGCCACCAGTGATTCGGGGGGTAGCACTGAAGCTTTCTTT. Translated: CATSDSGGSTEAFF.

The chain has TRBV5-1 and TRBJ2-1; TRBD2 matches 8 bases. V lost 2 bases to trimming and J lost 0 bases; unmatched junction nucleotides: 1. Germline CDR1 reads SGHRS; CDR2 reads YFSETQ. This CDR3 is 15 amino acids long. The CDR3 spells CASSFGGASYNEQFF. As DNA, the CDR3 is TGCGCCAGCAGCTTCGGGGGGGCCTCCTACAATGAGCAGTTCTTC.